Following are 28 T cell receptor beta chains from one sample sequenced in a study of T cells in women clearing cervical HPV infection. Profiling relied on immunoSEQ multiplex PCR, and the TCRdb table lists in-frame clones only, not all of them. The sample's table shows 35,000 to 45,000 clones. What was sequenced was blood buffy coat. The source is a woman aged 18-70 years with a cervical HPV16 infection that either progressed to CIN3+ or cleared (not recorded which).

This clone counts as medium-sized by frequency. The DNA ends 3 residues before the CDR3 does, and the rest of the CDR3 is filled in from the germline J gene. The V and J genes are TRBV20-1 and TRBJ2-3; 8 bases map to TRBD2. Germline V gene data show CDR1 as DFQATT and CDR2 as SNEGSKA (reference sequence). CDR3 length: 14 residues. The junction had 8 bases not matched to a gene; V was cut back by 5 bases and J by 4 bases. The CDR3 reads CSAGTRAIADTQYF. Partial CDR3 DNA: TGCAGTGCTGGGACTAGGGCTATCGCAGATACG.

Details on this clone: The junction does not match germline at one end; this may be a read error. Within the sample, other DNA sequences also encode this same CDR3. The part of the CDR3 DNA that was read is TGCAGTGCTTATACGTACAGGGATCGTGCAAACACG. This sequence encodes CSAYTYRDRANT. The complete CDR3 sequence is CSAYTYRDRANTIYF. The chain recombines TRBV20-1 with TRBJ1-3; a weak D match, TRBD1 (6 bases). The read ends 3 residues early relative to the CDR3; the germline J gene fills the gap. Per the germline V gene, CDR1 is DFQATT and CDR2 is SNEGSKA (reference sequence). This CDR3 spans 15 amino acids.

On this clone itself: The read comes to an end 3 residues before the CDR3 does, leaving the germline J gene to fill in the end. The V and J genes are TRBV5-4 and TRBJ2-7; possible D gene TRBD2, 5 bases. The CDR3 contains 15 residues. Germline V gene data show CDR1 as SGHNT and CDR2 as YYREEE (reference sequence). V lost 0 bases and J lost 2, with 12 bases in between. The CDR3 is CASSLGVATTYEQYF. Partial CDR3 DNA: TGTGCCAGCAGCTTGGGGGTAGCGACGACCTACGAG.

A word on this clone: The CDR3 goes on 3 residues after the read ends, and that part is filled in from the germline J gene. The V and J genes are TRBV29-1 and TRBJ2-3, with 7 bases matching TRBD2. CDR1 SQVTM and CDR2 ANQGSEA come from the germline V gene. The CDR3 is 13 amino acids. Unmatched junction bases numbered 5, after V lost 4 bases and J lost 4 bases. The CDR3 protein is CSVASGVPDTQYF. Incomplete CDR3 DNA: TGCAGCGTTGCCAGCGGGGTCCCAGATACG.

On this clone: The missing CDR3 end, 3 residues past where the read stops, is filled in from the germline J gene. The gene calls are TRBV7-6 and TRBJ1-3, with a weak D call TRBD1 (5 bases). This CDR3 has 15 amino acids. The ends were cut back, 1 base at V and 0 bases at J, with 7 bases in the middle. Germline lookup yields CDR1 SGHVS and CDR2 FNYEAQ. The DNA read from the CDR3 is TGTGCCAGCAGCTTAGGAGGGGACTCTGGAAACACC. Translation: CASSLGGDSGNT. The full CDR3 reads CASSLGGDSGNTIYF.

With respect to this clone: The DNA ends 3 residues before the CDR3 does, and the rest of the CDR3 is filled in from the germline J gene. The chain joins TRBV20-1 to TRBJ1-3; D uncertain. Per the germline V gene, CDR1 is DFQATT and CDR2 is SNEGSKA (reference sequence). This CDR3 has 13 residues. V was cut by 3 bases and J by 4 bases, with 10 bases left in between. The chain's CDR3 is CSASYGSGNTIYF. Incomplete CDR3 DNA: TGCAGTGCTAGTTACGGGTCCGGAAACACC.

Concerning this clone itself: The read finishes 3 residues shy of the CDR3 end, and the germline J gene is used to complete it. This chain connects TRBV2 to TRBJ1-1, with D possibly TRBD1 on 6 matching bases. The ends were cut back, 3 bases at V and 2 bases at J, with 13 bases in the middle. Per the germline V gene, CDR1 is SNHLY and CDR2 is FYNNEI. CDR3 size: 15 residues. Incomplete CDR3 DNA: TGTGCCAGCAGTGAGGACAGAGGGTTAAACACTGAA. Encoded protein: CASSEDRGLNTE. The entire CDR3 protein reads CASSEDRGLNTEAFF. Full variable domain (missing parts from reference TRBV2 and TRBJ1-1): EPEVTQTPSHQVTQMGQEVILRCVPISNHLYFYWYRQILGQKVEFLVSFYNNEISEKSEIFDDQFSVERPDGSNFTLKIRSTKLEDSAMYFCASSEDRGLNTEAFFGQGTRLTVV.

A note on this clone: The read gets to within 3 residues of the CDR3 end, and the germline J gene fills in the rest. V and J are TRBV11-2 and TRBJ2-3; 8 bases are shared with TRBD2. Germline V gene sequence: CDR1 SGHAT, CDR2 FQNNGV. This CDR3 region has 15 residues. The chain's CDR3 is CASSLDGGAGETQYF. Partial CDR3 DNA: TGTGCCAGCAGCTTAGACGGGGGGGCGGGAGAGACG.

About this clone: The read is 3 residues too short to cover the CDR3 end, so that end is filled in from the germline J gene. J is TRBJ2-7 and V is TRBV5-1; D is possibly TRBD2 (5 bases). Trimming left V 7 bases short and J 4 bases short, with 12 bases between. This CDR3 region has 12 residues. Germline V gene data show CDR1 as SGHRS and CDR2 as YFSETQ. The CDR3 here is CASARAPYEQYF. The sequenced CDR3 bases are TGCGCCAGCGCGCGGGCCCCATACGAG.

For this clone: With the read ending 3 residues before the CDR3 end, the germline J gene is used to fill in that end. The J gene is TRBJ2-1, the V gene TRBV12-3 or TRBV12-4, with 13 bases aligning to TRBD2. J was trimmed by 5 bases and V by 6 bases; bases with no gene match: 4. The CDR3 has 15 amino acids. CDR3 in amino acids: CASRRTSGSHNEQFF. The DNA read from the CDR3 is TGTGCCAGCAGACGGACTAGCGGGAGCCACAATGAG.

As concerns this clone: The sequence runs out 3 residues before the end of the CDR3; the remainder is reconstructed from the germline J gene. This chain connects TRBV19 to TRBJ2-3; 8 bases agree with TRBD2. Per the germline V gene, CDR1 is LNHDA and CDR2 is SQIVND (reference sequence). Losses at the gene ends were 5 bases for V and 0 bases for J; bases not matched to a gene: 4. CDR3 length equals 15 residues. CDR3 bases read: TGTGCCAGTAGTCGGTCTAGCGGGAGCACAGATACG. This gives the protein CASSRSSGSTDT. In full, the CDR3 is CASSRSSGSTDTQYF.

As concerns this clone: The read gets to within 3 residues of the CDR3 end, and the germline J gene fills in the rest. The V call is TRBV30, the J call TRBJ1-6; 7 positions agree with TRBD1. V dropped 2 bases and J dropped 10; count of bases not matched to a gene: 5. CDR1 is GTSNPN and CDR2 is SVGIG in the germline V gene (reference sequence). The CDR3 loop spans 13 amino acids. The CDR3 loop reads CAWSTGASSPLHF. The CDR3 DNA, read in part, is TGTGCCTGGAGTACAGGGGCGAGCTCACCC. Based on the CDR3 plus reference TRBV30 and TRBJ1-6, the full variable domain is SQTIHQWPATLVQPVGSPLSLECTVEGTSNPNLYWYRQAAGRGLQLLFYSVGIGQISSEVPQNLSASRPQDRQFILSSKKLLLSDSGFYLCAWSTGASSPLHFGNGTRLTVT.

Of note for this clone: The CDR3 end is not reached by the read, which stops 3 residues before it; the germline J gene fills it in. The V and J genes are TRBV20-1 and TRBJ2-7; a possible D gene is TRBD1 (6 bases). The CDR3 consists of 14 residues. V lost 5 bases and J 0 bases, leaving 14 bases between the germline ends. The germline V gene encodes CDR1 DFQATT and CDR2 SNEGSKA (reference sequence). The CDR3 region is CSALDRTNSYEQYF. The CDR3 bases that were read are TGCAGTGCTCTCGACAGGACGAACTCCTACGAG.

Notes on this clone: The read halts 3 residues ahead of the CDR3 end, with the missing end drawn from the germline J gene. V gene TRBV20-1 combines with J gene TRBJ2-1; 10 positions match TRBD2. Germline V gene sequence: CDR1 DFQATT, CDR2 SNEGSKA (reference sequence). After removal of 5 bases from V and 3 bases from J, the junction contained 4 bases not matched to a gene. The CDR3 contains 14 residues. The sequenced CDR3 bases are TGCAGTGCTGCCCCTAGCGGGAGCTACAATGAG. Its translation: CSAAPSGSYNE. The entire CDR3 reads CSAAPSGSYNEQFF.

On this clone: Read data end 3 residues before the CDR3 end; the end is taken from the germline J gene. The gene calls are TRBV5-1 and TRBJ2-7, with D unresolved. There are 13 residues in the CDR3. Germline lookup yields CDR1 SGHRS and CDR2 YFSETQ. Trimming took off 4 bases at V and 2 bases at J, with 10 bases between the two ends. The CDR3: CASSANSAYEQYF. The sequenced part of the CDR3 DNA is TGCGCCAGCAGCGCAAACAGTGCCTACGAG.

Details on this clone: At one end, the junction sequence differs from germline, possibly due to a read error. The read terminates 3 residues ahead of where the CDR3 ends, so the germline J gene completes it. V is TRBV2 and J is TRBJ1-2; D uncertain. Germline loops: CDR1 SNHLY, CDR2 FYNNEI. The CDR3 is 11 amino acids. CDR3 bases read: TGTGCCACCAGTTGGGCCACTGAC. It is translated as CATSWATD. The whole CDR3 reads CATSWATDYTF.

Comment on this clone: The read terminates 3 residues before the CDR3 end, so the remaining end is supplied by the germline J gene. This chain joins TRBV7-2 and TRBJ2-7; no clear D. The V gene lost 5 bases and the J gene lost 0 bases, with 14 bases spanning the gap. The CDR3 consists of 15 residues. Germline V gene lookup returns CDR1 SGHTA and CDR2 FQGNSA. CDR3 bases read: TGTGCCAGCAGCCTAGGGCCTCCCTCCTCCTACGAG. This translates into CASSLGPPSSYE. The CDR3 in its entirety is CASSLGPPSSYEQYF.

On this clone: The read gets to within 3 residues of the CDR3 end, and the germline J gene fills in the rest. The genes are TRBV18 and TRBJ2-1; 12 nucleotides align to TRBD2. Trimming took 3 bases from V and 8 from J; bases not matched to a gene: 11. There are 17 residues in the CDR3. Germline values: CDR1 KGHSH, CDR2 LQKENI. The CDR3 sequence is CASSPGPRTSGNYEQFF. CDR3 bases read: TGTGCCAGCTCACCTGGCCCCCGGACTAGCGGGAACTATGAG.

Notes on this clone: Sequencing ends 3 residues short of the CDR3 end; the germline J gene provides the rest. The chain recombines TRBV20-1 with TRBJ1-5; D unclear. The germline V and J ends were trimmed by 3 bases and 3 bases, with 6 bases remaining between them. CDR3 length: 12 residues. Germline assignment: CDR1 DFQATT and CDR2 SNEGSKA (reference sequence). The sequenced part of the CDR3 DNA is TGCAGTGCTAGTCTACTCAATCAGCCC. It codes for CSASLLNQP. The whole CDR3 region reads CSASLLNQPQHF.

On this clone: The read stops 3 residues short of the end of the CDR3; the missing end is completed from the germline J gene. V usage is TRBV2 and J usage is TRBJ2-7, with 10 bases aligning to TRBD2. J gave up 1 base and V 4 bases, and 4 bases lay outside the gene matches. The length of the CDR3 is 15 residues. Per the germline V gene, CDR1 is SNHLY and CDR2 is FYNNEI. The CDR3 DNA, read in part, is TGTGCCAGCAGTGTAGAGCGGGGGGGGTCCTACGAG. Protein product: CASSVERGGSYE. The entire CDR3 protein reads CASSVERGGSYEQYF.

Note on this clone: The read comes to an end 3 residues before the CDR3 does, leaving the germline J gene to fill in the end. The V and J genes are TRBV20-1 and TRBJ2-3; D might be TRBD2 (6 bases). This CDR3 is 14 amino acids long. With 7 bases removed from V and 0 bases from J, the gap between germline ends came to 14 bases. In germline, CDR1 is DFQATT, CDR2 SNEGSKA (reference sequence). The CDR3 region is CSVIPGTSTDTQYF. The sequenced part of the CDR3 DNA is TGCAGTGTAATACCCGGGACTAGCACAGATACG.

As for this clone: The CDR3 end lies 3 residues beyond the end of the read and is filled in from the germline J gene. V usage is TRBV7-6 and J usage is TRBJ2-1, with D possibly matching TRBD1 (6 bases). CDR3 length: 14 amino acids. Germline values: CDR1 SGHVS, CDR2 FNYEAQ. V dropped 0 bases and J dropped 5 bases, with 8 bases sitting between them. The CDR3 reads CASSLAPGDNEQFF. Partial CDR3 DNA: TGTGCCAGCAGCTTAGCGCCAGGGGACAATGAG.

In regard to this clone: The read ends 3 residues before the CDR3 terminus; that terminus is restored from the germline J gene. The V gene is TRBV10-3, the J gene TRBJ2-7, with D possibly matching TRBD2 (5 bases). V was shortened by 2 bases and J by 0 bases, with 14 bases between the two germline ends. This CDR3 spans 16 amino acids. Germline V gene data show CDR1 as ENHRY and CDR2 as SYGVKD. The CDR3 sequence: CAISERLGEGSYEQYF. The sequenced part of the CDR3 DNA is TGTGCCATCAGTGAGAGGTTAGGAGAGGGCTCCTACGAG.

To note about this clone: The CDR3 extends 3 residues past the end of the read, so its final part is completed from the germline J gene. The chain has TRBV20-1 and TRBJ2-7; a weak D match, TRBD2 (6 bases). CDR1 and CDR2 from the germline V gene are DFQATT and SNEGSKA (reference sequence). The germline V and J ends were trimmed by 8 bases and 0 bases, with 11 bases remaining between them. The CDR3 loop spans 12 amino acids. The sequenced CDR3 bases are TGCAGTTTAGCGGTACCCTCCTACGAG. Translating it yields CSLAVPSYE. The whole CDR3 region reads CSLAVPSYEQYF.

With respect to this clone: The read comes to an end 3 residues before the CDR3 does, leaving the germline J gene to fill in the end. The V and J genes are TRBV19 and TRBJ1-1; D gene unclear. V was shortened by 6 bases and J by 1 base, with 12 bases between the two germline ends. This CDR3 contains 14 residues. Germline assignment: CDR1 LNHDA and CDR2 SQIVND (reference sequence). The part of the CDR3 DNA that was read is TGTGCCAGTAGGGTCAGGACTCAGAACACTGAA. The encoded protein is CASRVRTQNTE. The full CDR3 sequence reads CASRVRTQNTEAFF.

This chain's CDR3 is CSVAYRGDQPQHF. The sequenced part of the CDR3 DNA is TGCAGCGTTGCCTACAGGGGCGATCAGCCC. V and J are TRBV29-1 and TRBJ1-5, with TRBD1 identical over 7 bases. The read falls 3 residues short of the CDR3 end, and the missing part is taken from the germline J gene. The V segment lost 4 bases and the J segment 5 bases; nucleotides outside the gene matches: 5. Germline lookup yields CDR1 SQVTM and CDR2 ANQGSEA. The CDR3 runs to 13 residues.

Comment on this clone: The read finishes 3 residues shy of the CDR3 end, and the germline J gene is used to complete it. V and J are TRBV2 and TRBJ1-2; maybe TRBD1 (5 bases). Per the germline V gene, CDR1 is SNHLY and CDR2 is FYNNEI. The CDR3 runs to 12 residues. The sequenced part of the CDR3 DNA is TGTGCCAGCAGTAGCGGGGCTACGGTG. The encoded protein is CASSSGATV. The CDR3 reads in full as CASSSGATVYTF.

As to this clone: The CDR3 end falls 3 residues outside the read, so it is completed with the germline J gene. This sequence joins TRBV7-3 and TRBJ2-5; TRBD2 agrees at 7 bases. J lost 4 bases, V lost 1 base, and 3 bases had no gene match. The CDR3 has 14 residues. CDR1 is SGHTA and CDR2 is FQGTGA in the germline V gene. The sequenced part of the CDR3 DNA is TGTGCCAGCAGCTTAATGGCGGGGGTAGAGACC. As protein: CASSLMAGVET. The CDR3 as a whole reads CASSLMAGVETQYF.